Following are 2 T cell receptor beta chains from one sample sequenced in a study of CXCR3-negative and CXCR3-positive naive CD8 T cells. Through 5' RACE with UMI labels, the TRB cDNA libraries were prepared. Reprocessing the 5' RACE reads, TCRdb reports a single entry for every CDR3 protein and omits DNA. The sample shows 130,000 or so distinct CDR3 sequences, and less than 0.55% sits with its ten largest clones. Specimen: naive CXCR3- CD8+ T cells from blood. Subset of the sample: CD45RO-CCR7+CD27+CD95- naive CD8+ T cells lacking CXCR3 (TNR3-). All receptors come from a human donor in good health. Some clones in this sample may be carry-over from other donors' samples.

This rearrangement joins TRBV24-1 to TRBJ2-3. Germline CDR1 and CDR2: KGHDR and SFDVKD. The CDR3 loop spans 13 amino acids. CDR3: CATSDLGGPTQYF.

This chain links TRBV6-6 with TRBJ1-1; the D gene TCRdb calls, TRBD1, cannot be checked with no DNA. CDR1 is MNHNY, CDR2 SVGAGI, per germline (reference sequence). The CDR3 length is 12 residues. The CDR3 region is CASSYPGQEAFF.